This is a list of T cell receptor beta chains from one sample in a study of HIV-infected patients and healthy controls. Each CDR3 protein gets one entry after TCRdb re-called the 5' RACE reads with MiXCR. The sample includes several thousand distinct CDR3 sequences, 6.5% to 7.5% of them seen just once. Sequencing used blood, obtained during antiretroviral therapy. These receptors originate from an adult with HIV infection. Both conserved end residues are part of each CDR3. The D gene is left open where the match is weak. Expanded clones get a size class; other rows say once, few or many, or leave the size out.

d_gene,j_gene,abundance,v_gene,CDR3nt,CDR3aa
NA,TRBJ2-2,many,TRBV28,TGTGCCAGCAGTTTGGGGCGGTGGGGGACCGGGGAGCTGTTTTTT,CASSLGRWGTGELFF
NA,TRBJ2-1,medium-sized,TRBV27,TGTGCCAGCAGTTTGGACAATGGGGCTGATGAGCAGTTCTTC,CASSLDNGADEQFF
TRBD1,TRBJ2-5,medium-sized,TRBV12-3/TRBV12-4,TGTGCCACCCGGGACAGGTTCGAGGAGACCCAGTACTTC,CATRDRFEETQYF
NA,TRBJ2-7,medium-sized,TRBV7-6,TGTGCCAGCAGCCCTTCCGAAATCGAGCAGTACTTC,CASSPSEIEQYF
NA,TRBJ2-5,medium-sized,TRBV28,TGTGCCAGCAGTCCCGGAGGGGGCCAAGAGACCCAGTACTTC,CASSPGGGQETQYF
TRBD1,TRBJ1-1,many,TRBV20-1,TGCAGTGCTAGAGATGTTATAGACAGGGGATTGGACACTGAAGCTTTCTTT,CSARDVIDRGLDTEAFF
NA,TRBJ2-3,NA,TRBV18,TGTGCCAGCTCACCCTCGACAGGTTCGGGGGATACGCAGTATTTT,CASSPSTGSGDTQYF
NA,TRBJ1-1,medium-sized,TRBV7-6,TGTGCCAGCAGCTCCTCCGGGAGTTTCACTGAAGCTTTCTTT,CASSSSGSFTEAFF
TRBD2,TRBJ2-2,NA,TRBV5-1,TGCGCCAGCAGCTTAGGACTAGCGGGCACCGCGAACACCGGGGAGCTGTTTTTT,CASSLGLAGTANTGELFF
NA,TRBJ2-3,medium-sized,TRBV20-1,TGCAGTGCTAGAAGTCCGCGCCATCGCCCCACAGATACGCAGTATTTT,CSARSPRHRPTDTQYF
TRBD1,TRBJ2-1,many,TRBV12-5,TGTGCTAGTGCCCGGCCGACAGGGTCCTACAATGAGCAGTTCTTC,CASARPTGSYNEQFF
NA,TRBJ1-5,many,TRBV6-1,TGTGCCAGCAGTGAAACCGTACTCTCTAATCAGCCCCAGCATTTT,CASSETVLSNQPQHF
NA,TRBJ2-2,medium-sized,TRBV3-1,TGTGCCAGCAGCCAAGCATCCGGGACTCGCACCGGGGAGCTGTTTTTT,CASSQASGTRTGELFF
NA,TRBJ2-1,many,TRBV5-6,TGTGCCAGCAGCTTGGAAGCCCCCGGGGGGCCAGAATACAATGAGCAGTTCTTC,CASSLEAPGGPEYNEQFF
TRBD2,TRBJ2-3,medium-sized,TRBV7-9,TGTGCCAGCAGCTTAGCGAGCGGGGGGGACACAGATACGCAGTATTTT,CASSLASGGDTDTQYF
NA,TRBJ2-1,medium-sized,TRBV4-1,TGCGCCAGCAGCCAAGAAATCAGCTCCTACAATGAGCAGTTCTTC,CASSQEISSYNEQFF
NA,TRBJ2-3,medium-sized,TRBV2,TGTGCCAGCAGTGCAAGAAGGGACGGCCTGTTTAGCACAGATACGCAGTATTTT,CASSARRDGLFSTDTQYF
TRBD2,TRBJ2-3,medium-sized,TRBV29-1,TGCAGCGTTGGGGCTGGGACTAGCGGGGGCCCCAGCAGTACGCAGTATTTT,CSVGAGTSGGPSSTQYF
TRBD1,TRBJ1-4,NA,TRBV5-6,TGTGCCAGCAGTTCCGGACAGGGGGCACCTAATGAAAAACTGTTTTTT,CASSSGQGAPNEKLFF
TRBD2,TRBJ2-1,many,TRBV20-1,TGCAGTGCGCGAAGTCTAGCGGGACCGTACAATGAGCAGTTCTTC,CSARSLAGPYNEQFF
TRBD1,TRBJ2-7,medium-sized,TRBV29-1,TGCAGCGTTGGACAGGGGGCTTACTACGAGCAGTACTTC,CSVGQGAYYEQYF